The 27 T cell receptor beta chains below come from one sample, sequenced in a study of cytomegalovirus exposure and HLA in healthy donors. The PCR had 60 Vbeta and 13 Jbeta primers. Repertoires were generated with immunoSEQ multiplex PCR, while TCRdb's copy carries only in-frame clones and drops some. The sample has about 120,000 clones, 65% to 80% seen once. Sequencing used PBMCs. The receptors originated from a female donor in good health and CMV-seronegative.

This clone was detected only once. J is TRBJ2-2 and V is TRBV5-6, with 7 bases fitting TRBD1. This CDR3 contains 16 residues. Germline V gene sequence: CDR1 SGHDT, CDR2 YYEEEE. V gave up 3 bases and J gave up 1 base; unmatched junction bases: 6. DNA of the CDR3: TGTGCCAGCAGCTCGGACAGGAGTATGAACACCGGGGAGCTGTTTTTT. Amino acid sequence: CASSSDRSMNTGELFF.

The chain has TRBV6-9 and TRBJ2-2; TRBD1 matches at 10 bases. Germline V lookup: CDR1 MNHGY, CDR2 SVAAGI. V was clipped by 7 bases and J by 0 bases; unmatched bases: 20. The CDR3 is made up of 21 amino acids. In DNA form, the CDR3 reads TGTGCCAGCATTATACTTCACGGGACAGGGGAAATGTTCGCGAACACCGGGGAGCTGTTTTTT. Protein product: CASIILHGTGEMFANTGELFF.

V and J are TRBV6-5 and TRBJ2-3; D unclear. Trimming took off 0 bases at V and 2 bases at J, with 6 bases between the two ends. Germline-derived CDR1 and CDR2 are MNHEY and SVGAGI. This CDR3 has 14 amino acids. In DNA, the CDR3 is TGTGCCAGCAGTTACTCGAGCCTCACAGATACGCAGTATTTT. This codes for CASSYSSLTDTQYF.

V usage is TRBV10-1 and J usage is TRBJ1-4; no clear D gene. Germline V gives CDR1 WNHNN, CDR2 SYGVQD (reference sequence). V lost 7 bases and J 8 bases, leaving 17 bases between the germline ends. This CDR3 is 14 amino acids long. CDR3 DNA: TGCGCCAGCATATTCGGTCTAGCGCGGGAAAAACTGTTTTTT. Encoded protein: CASIFGLAREKLFF.

The chain couples TRBV5-4 to TRBJ2-5, with 10 nucleotides matching TRBD2. Judging by the DNA end, TRBJ2-7 fits better; the J call may be wrong. Germline V gene lookup returns CDR1 SGHNT and CDR2 YYREEE (reference sequence). CDR3 length: 17 amino acids. CDR3 amino acids: CASSPNSGTSDNYEQYF. The CDR3, as DNA: TGTGCCAGCAGTCCCAACTCCGGGACTAGCGATAACTACGAGCAGTACTTC.

V and J are TRBV9 and TRBJ2-3; D remains unclear. Germline V gene sequence: CDR1 SGDLS, CDR2 YYNGEE. Trimming pared 1 base from V and 4 bases from J, leaving 4 bases between. This CDR3 comprises 12 residues. In DNA form, the CDR3 reads TGTGCCAGCAGCGTATTAGCAGATACGCAGTATTTT. Translation gives CASSVLADTQYF.

The sample holds one count of this clone. The J gene is TRBJ2-7, the V gene TRBV19; no definite D call. CDR3 size: 18 residues. The V gene's germline CDR1 is LNHDA and CDR2 SQIVND (reference sequence). The V and J ends lost 3 bases and 2 bases respectively, with 23 bases between them. The CDR3 nucleotides are TGTGCCAGTAGTATGTCGGGTTTAGGAGCCCACCTCCCCTACGAGCAGTACTTC. Its translation: CASSMSGLGAHLPYEQYF.

The rearrangement uses TRBV15 and TRBJ2-1, with D possibly matching TRBD1 (6 bases). Germline V gene sequence: CDR1 LNHNV, CDR2 YYDKDF (reference sequence). V was cut by 6 bases and J by 1 base, with 10 bases left in between. The CDR3 is made up of 14 amino acids. The CDR3 reads CATSTGQSYNEQFF. As DNA, the CDR3 is TGTGCCACCAGTACGGGACAATCCTACAATGAGCAGTTCTTC.

V usage is TRBV4-3 and J usage is TRBJ2-1; TRBD2 aligns across 13 bases. CDR1 and CDR2 (germline): LGHNA, YSLEER. The CDR3 runs to 18 residues. The ends lost 2 bases at V and 4 bases at J; junction bases unmatched: 8. The CDR3 sequence is CASSQLLGGLAGYNEQFF. DNA of the CDR3: TGCGCCAGCAGCCAACTCCTCGGGGGACTAGCGGGGTACAATGAGCAGTTCTTC.

The chain employs TRBV19 and TRBJ1-2; D is perhaps TRBD1 (5 bases). The CDR3 is made up of 14 amino acids. Germline V CDR1 and CDR2: LNHDA, SQIVND (reference sequence). V lost 0 bases to trimming and J lost 8 bases, with 13 bases between them. CDR3 amino acids: CASSIDPTVGGYTF. As DNA, the CDR3 is TGTGCCAGTAGTATAGATCCGACAGTTGGCGGCTACACCTTC.

V gene TRBV6-1 combines with J gene TRBJ2-7; perhaps TRBD2 as D (6 bases). The V gene's germline CDR1 is MNHNS and CDR2 SASEGT. Trimming cost V 2 bases and J 0 bases, with 23 bases left between them. This CDR3 is built from 19 residues. CDR3 in amino acids: CASSERAGPRQISSYEQYF. Here the CDR3 DNA reads TGTGCCAGCAGTGAAAGGGCGGGGCCACGACAGATCAGCTCCTACGAGCAGTACTTC.

The chain couples TRBV6-5 to TRBJ1-1, with 7 bases that match TRBD1. The ends lost 5 bases at V and 6 bases at J; junction bases unmatched: 6. Germline CDR1 MNHEY, CDR2 SVGAGI. This CDR3 comprises 13 residues. The CDR3 sequence is CASSDQGGPEAFF. CDR3 nucleotide sequence: TGTGCCAGCAGTGACCAGGGGGGCCCTGAAGCTTTCTTT.

The chain links TRBV5-1 to TRBJ2-7; 7 bases are shared with TRBD1. This CDR3 region has 14 residues. V trimming: 8 bases; J trimming: 5 bases; junction bases outside the gene matches: 13. From germline, CDR1 is SGHRS and CDR2 YFSETQ. The CDR3 nucleotides read TGCGCCAGTCGTGTCGGACAGGTCGATAACGAGCAGTACTTC. Translation gives CASRVGQVDNEQYF.

The gene calls are TRBV19 and TRBJ2-2; a weak D match, TRBD2 (5 bases). This CDR3 contains 12 residues. Per germline, CDR1 LNHDA and CDR2 SQIVND (reference sequence). The V gene lost 6 bases and the J gene lost 6 bases, with 8 bases spanning the gap. The CDR3 DNA is TGTGCCAGTAGGCGGGTATCCGGGGAGCTGTTTTTT. Its protein product is CASRRVSGELFF.

This chain links TRBV30 with TRBJ2-7, with 9 bases matching TRBD1. This CDR3 has 12 residues. Trimming at V came to 8 bases and at J to 5 bases, leaving 7 bases not matched to a gene. The germline V gene encodes CDR1 GTSNPN and CDR2 SVGIG (reference sequence). The CDR3 nucleotides are TGTGCCGGGGACAGGGACTCTCACGAGCAGTACTTC. Translation: CAGDRDSHEQYF. The full variable domain, rest sourced from reference TRBV30 and TRBJ2-7, is SQTIHQWPATLVQPVGSPLSLECTVEGTSNPNLYWYRQAAGRGLQLLFYSVGIGQISSEVPQNLSASRPQDRQFILSSKKLLLSDSGFYLCAGDRDSHEQYFGPGTRLTVT.

The chain carries TRBV7-8 and TRBJ2-1, with 8 bases matching TRBD2. CDR3 length equals 16 residues. CDR1 is SGHVS, CDR2 FQNEAQ, per germline. The V segment lost 5 bases and the J segment 6 bases; nucleotides outside the gene matches: 12. The CDR3 nucleotides read TGTGCCAGCAGCACCCTGAGACGGGGGGGCCCCAATGAGCAGTTCTTC. Its protein is CASSTLRRGGPNEQFF.

The CDR3 bases are TGCGCCAGCAGCGGGCGACAGGGCGCCTCCTACGAGCAGTACTTC. This sequence encodes CASSGRQGASYEQYF. The rearrangement uses TRBV5-1 and TRBJ2-7; 7 bases line up with TRBD1. The CDR3 runs to 15 residues. V shed 4 bases and J 0 bases; nucleotides not matched to a gene: 7. The germline CDR1 and CDR2 sequences are SGHRS and YFSETQ.

The rearrangement uses TRBV5-1 and TRBJ1-5; 7 nucleotides align to TRBD1. J was trimmed by 5 bases and V by 0 bases; bases with no gene match: 5. The CDR3 consists of 15 residues. The germline V gene encodes CDR1 SGHRS and CDR2 YFSETQ. DNA of the CDR3: TGCGCCAGCAGCTTGGGCGACAGGGCGGATCAGCCCCAGCATTTT. It encodes CASSLGDRADQPQHF.

This chain's CDR3 is CASSRQGSYNSPLHF. The DNA for the CDR3 is TGTGCCAGTAGTAGACAGGGTTCCTATAATTCACCCCTCCACTTT. The chain combines TRBV19 with TRBJ1-6, with 7 bases fitting TRBD1. There are 15 residues in the CDR3. Trimming removed 4 bases from V and 1 base from J; junction bases left unmatched: 1. Germline CDR1 is LNHDA and CDR2 is SQIVND (reference sequence). The whole variable domain, filled in from reference TRBV19 and TRBJ1-6, reads DGGITQSPKYLFRKEGQNVTLSCEQNLNHDAMYWYRQDPGQGLRLIYYSQIVNDFQKGDIAEGYSVSREKKESFPLTVTSAQKNPTAFYLCASSRQGSYNSPLHFGNGTRLTVT.

The chain links TRBV7-9 to TRBJ1-4; D unclear. Germline CDR1 reads SEHNR; CDR2 reads FQNEAQ (reference sequence). The CDR3 is 13 residues long. Deletions cut 8 bases from V and 4 bases from J, with 11 bases between. This CDR3 reads CASQRPSNEKLFF. CDR3 sequence (DNA): TGTGCCAGCCAGCGGCCGAGTAATGAAAAACTGTTTTTT.

This clone has a single count. One end of the junction varies from germline; a read error may be responsible. The chain couples TRBV7-9 to TRBJ1-1; 8 bases match TRBD1. CDR3 length: 14 residues. Looked up from germline, CDR1 is SEHNR and CDR2 is FQNEAQ (reference sequence). The DNA of the CDR3 is TGTTCCAGCAACCCCGGGACAGGAGGCACTGAAGCTTTCTTT. Protein: CSSNPGTGGTEAFF.

The V call is TRBV25-1, the J call TRBJ1-6; no firm D call. Germline V gives CDR1 MGHDK, CDR2 SYGVNS. The CDR3 covers 12 residues. V gave up 6 bases and J gave up 13 bases, with 13 bases separating them. CDR3 in amino acids: CASRSTLGPLHF. The CDR3, as DNA: TGTGCCAGCAGATCGACGCTCGGGCCCCTCCACTTT.

The J gene is TRBJ2-5, the V gene TRBV10-2; 7 nucleotides match TRBD2. V was clipped by 3 bases and J by 5 bases; unmatched bases: 6. The CDR3 covers 14 residues. CDR1 WSHSY and CDR2 SAAADI come from the germline V gene. The CDR3: CASSDWTSLETQYF. DNA for the CDR3: TGCGCCAGCAGTGATTGGACTAGTTTGGAGACCCAGTACTTC.

This clone has just a few counts. The chain joins TRBV5-1 to TRBJ1-1, with 11 bases lining up with TRBD1. J was trimmed by 5 bases and V by 7 bases; bases with no gene match: 7. In germline, CDR1 is SGHRS, CDR2 YFSETQ. This CDR3 is built from 14 residues. The CDR3 spells CASGRDRGSTEAFF. The DNA of the CDR3 is TGCGCCAGCGGAAGGGACAGGGGGTCAACTGAAGCTTTCTTT.

The rearrangement uses TRBV6-1 and TRBJ2-5; weak D call: TRBD2 (5 bases). This CDR3 comprises 15 residues. V was cut by 1 base and J by 5 bases, with 14 bases left in between. The V gene's germline CDR1 is MNHNS and CDR2 SASEGT. This CDR3 reads CASSEGLARRETQYF. The CDR3 nucleotides are TGTGCCAGCAGTGAAGGATTAGCGCGGCGGGAGACCCAGTACTTC.

This clone was picked up a small number of times. V and J are TRBV7-2 and TRBJ2-6; 7 bases match TRBD1. This CDR3 has 17 amino acids. The V and J ends lost 5 bases and 3 bases, in that order; junction bases with no gene match: 10. From germline, CDR1 is SGHTA and CDR2 FQGNSA. The CDR3, as DNA: TGTGCCAGCAGCCTAGACAGGGTGCGGGTTGGGGCCAACGTCCTGACTTTC. Translated: CASSLDRVRVGANVLTF.

The chain links TRBV12-5 to TRBJ2-7; D is unresolved. This CDR3 is built from 16 residues. Germline CDR1 LGHNT, CDR2 FRNRAP. The V end was cut by 1 base, the J end by 3 bases, with 16 bases between. DNA for the CDR3: TGTGCTAGTGGTTTGGCCGCAGGCGATGGCAACTACGAGCAGTACTTC. It specifies CASGLAAGDGNYEQYF.